This TCR beta chain was sequenced during a study of Graves' ophthalmopathy and Graves' hyperthyroidism. Overall study: Peripheral blood was collected at initial diagnosis, before any treatment.

V dropped 4 bases and J dropped 5 bases, with 21 bases sitting between them. The CDR3 covers 16 residues. Germline V lookup: CDR1 SGHDT, CDR2 YYEEEE. This clonotype was recorded at least ten times. Antigen: not known. TCR beta CDR3 regions were amplified from RNA transcripts. The workflow started with a first-round RT-PCR run with HTBI primers and then moved on to a second-round multiplex PCR. TCRdb re-called the multiplex PCR reads with MiXCR, one entry per CDR3 protein. The sample has 200,000 to 250,000 distinct CDR3 sequences; roughly 21% are singletons. Whole-study results and caveats: Most thyroid-expanded clonotypes exceeding 0.001 frequency were also found in blood.

A duration under 3 months, NOSPECS ≥4, CAS ≥3 and moderate-to-severe activity characterized the donors with ophthalmopathy. Diagnosis was based on clinical symptoms, serum thyroxine, TRAb, thyroid ultrasound and orbital computed tomography. The source is a woman in her forties or fifties with Graves' ophthalmopathy. Sequencing used peripheral blood. The chain employs TRBV5-6 and TRBJ1-1; D might be TRBD1 (6 bases). CDR3 coding DNA: TGTGCCAGCAGCCCGGGCGGGGGGGCGAGAGGGACTGAAGCTTTCTTT. It is translated as CASSPGGGARGTEAFF. Together with reference TRBV5-6 and TRBJ1-1, the CDR3 gives the full variable domain: DAGVTQSPTHLIKTRGQQVTLRCSPKSGHDTVSWYQQALGQGPQFIFQYYEEEERQRGNFPDRFSGHQFPNYSSELNVNALLLGDSALYLCASSPGGGARGTEAFFGQGTRLTVV.